A selection of T cell receptor beta chains follows, all from one sample in a study of response to subunit inactivated influenza vaccine. TCRdb analysed the RT-PCR reads with MiXCR anew, one entry per CDR3 protein. The sample yields 530,000 or so distinct CDR3 sequences, 25% seen once. Sequences were derived from CD4+ T cells sorted from PBMCs, sampled roughly 5 days after vaccination. These receptor sequences come from a man aged 45-65 years who received an inactivated influenza vaccine. The CDR3 runs from the conserved cysteine through the conserved F or W. A D gene is named only where the DNA matches it firmly. The size field is filled for only some rows; it gives once, few, many or a size class.

D	V	size	J	CDR3	DNA
.	TRBV18	many	TRBJ1-1	CASSPRQAPLNTEAFF	TGTGCCAGCTCACCACGACAGGCGCCCTTGAACACTGAAGCTTTCTTT
TRBD2	TRBV7-9	many	TRBJ2-3	CASSLSRGVTDTQYF	TGTGCCAGCAGCTTATCTCGGGGGGTCACAGATACGCAGTATTTT
.	TRBV2	few	TRBJ1-5	CASSVGVNQPQHF	TGTGCCAGCAGTGTTGGGGTAAATCAGCCCCAGCATTTT
TRBD2	TRBV5-1	.	TRBJ2-7	CASSPGRSSGLAGVLTYEQYF	TGCGCCAGCAGCCCCGGACGGAGCTCGGGACTAGCGGGGGTACTTACCTACGAGCAGTACTTC
.	TRBV4-2	.	TRBJ1-5	CASSQDNSFYSNQPQHF	TGTGCCAGCAGCCAAGATAACAGTTTCTATAGCAATCAGCCCCAGCATTTT
.	TRBV7-9	few	TRBJ2-3	CASSLAEAARQQYF	TGTGCCAGCAGCTTAGCAGAGGCAGCACGGCAGCAGTATTTT
.	TRBV10-3	.	TRBJ2-3	CAIRGELDTQYF	TGTGCCATCAGGGGGGAACTCGATACGCAGTATTTT
.	TRBV18	.	TRBJ1-1	CASSTASEAFF	TGTGCCAGCTCAACAGCGAGTGAAGCTTTCTTT
.	TRBV7-2	.	TRBJ1-6	CASSLVGRENNSPLHF	TGTGCCAGCAGCTTAGTCGGCAGGGAGAATAATTCACCCCTCCACTTT
.	TRBV7-8	few	TRBJ2-3	CASSYEGFTDTQYF	TGTGCCAGCAGCTATGAGGGCTTCACAGATACGCAGTATTTT
.	TRBV7-2	.	TRBJ1-1	CASSLRAQAEAFF	TGTGCCAGCAGTCTTCGTGCTCAGGCTGAAGCTTTCTTT
TRBD1	TRBV7-2	few	TRBJ2-5	CASSSAWDRGRETQYF	TGTGCCAGCAGCTCCGCGTGGGACAGGGGGCGGGAGACCCAGTACTTC
TRBD2	TRBV7-2	few	TRBJ2-3	CASSPRGGTDTQYF	TGTGCCAGCAGCCCCCGGGGGGGCACAGATACGCAGTATTTT
TRBD1	TRBV6-1	few	TRBJ2-2	CASWDRPGELFF	TGTGCCAGCTGGGACAGACCTGGGGAGCTGTTTTTT
TRBD1	TRBV7-2	.	TRBJ2-7	CASSRRQGSYEQYF	TGTGCCAGCAGCCGTCGACAGGGTTCCTACGAGCAGTACTTC
TRBD2	TRBV4-2	.	TRBJ2-5	CASSQAASGGQETQYF	TGTGCCAGCAGCCAGGCAGCTAGCGGGGGGCAAGAGACCCAGTACTTC
TRBD2	TRBV11-2	.	TRBJ2-1	CASSSSPRTSGREREQFF	TGTGCCAGCAGCTCGAGCCCTAGGACTAGCGGGAGGGAACGGGAGCAGTTCTTC
.	TRBV4-3	few	TRBJ2-1	CASSQEGGFANEQFF	TGCGCCAGCAGCCAAGAAGGGGGATTCGCCAATGAGCAGTTCTTC
.	TRBV6-6	few	TRBJ2-1	CASGFGDNEQFF	TGTGCCAGCGGCTTTGGGGACAATGAGCAGTTCTTC
TRBD1	TRBV7-2	.	TRBJ2-7	CASSPGQVSYEQYF	TGTGCCAGCAGCCCCGGACAGGTTTCCTACGAGCAGTACTTC
.	TRBV6-5	few	TRBJ2-7	CASSYSPGRSYEQYF	TGTGCCAGCAGTTACTCGCCGGGCAGGAGCTACGAGCAGTACTTC
TRBD2	TRBV24-1	.	TRBJ2-5	CATSAPGGMETQYF	TGTGCCACCAGTGCCCCCGGGGGGATGGAGACCCAGTACTTC
.	TRBV12-3/TRBV12-4	.	TRBJ2-1	CASSSTVGSYNEQFF	TGTGCCAGCAGTTCCACAGTGGGGTCCTACAATGAGCAGTTCTTC
.	TRBV20-1	few	TRBJ1-2	CSANSLLYGYTF	TGCAGTGCTAACAGCCTTCTGTATGGCTACACCTTC
TRBD2	TRBV7-2	.	TRBJ2-5	CASSLALREEVTQYF	TGTGCCAGCAGCTTAGCGCTTCGGGAGGAGGTGACCCAGTACTTC
.	TRBV6-6	.	TRBJ2-7	CASSPFNEQYF	TGTGCCAGCAGTCCCTTCAACGAGCAGTACTTC
TRBD1	TRBV28	.	TRBJ2-7	CASSFGQGGYEQYF	TGTGCCAGCAGTTTCGGACAGGGGGGATACGAGCAGTACTTC
TRBD2	TRBV20-1	few	TRBJ2-3	CSANGPAGPPDTQYF	TGCAGTGCTAATGGGCCAGCGGGACCACCAGATACGCAGTATTTT
TRBD1	TRBV5-6	.	TRBJ1-2	CASSEPTGVWGYGYTF	TGTGCCAGCAGCGAACCTACAGGGGTTTGGGGCTATGGCTACACCTTC
.	TRBV15	.	TRBJ2-2	CATSREQMSGELFF	TGTGCCACCAGCAGAGAACAGATGTCCGGGGAGCTGTTTTTT
.	TRBV9	.	TRBJ2-1	CASSVAEWQGQGEQFF	TGTGCCAGCAGCGTAGCTGAGTGGCAGGGTCAGGGTGAGCAGTTCTTC
.	TRBV4-1	.	TRBJ2-1	CASSQTTGSSLRNEQFF	TGCGCCAGCAGCCAAACAACAGGGTCCTCCCTTCGCAATGAGCAGTTCTTC
.	TRBV7-6	.	TRBJ2-3	CASSLIAEGSRTDTQYF	TGTGCCAGCAGCTTAATCGCCGAGGGGTCCCGCACAGATACGCAGTATTTT
TRBD2	TRBV20-1	.	TRBJ2-5	CSAVLADGKETQYF	TGCAGTGCTGTCCTAGCGGATGGGAAAGAGACCCAGTACTTC
TRBD2	TRBV9	.	TRBJ2-1	CASSLQTSGEQFF	TGTGCCAGCAGCCTCCAGACTAGCGGAGAGCAGTTCTTC
.	TRBV12-3/TRBV12-4	.	TRBJ2-7	CASRGLSYEQYF	TGTGCCAGCAGGGGCCTCTCCTACGAGCAGTACTTC
.	TRBV29-1	.	TRBJ2-1	CSVVFGYNEQFF	TGCAGCGTTGTTTTTGGATACAATGAGCAGTTCTTC
.	TRBV5-5	.	TRBJ2-5	CASSREVGGETQYF	TGTGCCAGCAGCCGAGAGGTCGGCGGGGAGACCCAGTACTTC
.	TRBV2	.	TRBJ2-1	CASSEPGEQFF	TGTGCCAGCAGTGAGCCTGGGGAGCAGTTCTTC
TRBD1	TRBV15	.	TRBJ1-1	CATSKDRARNTEAFF	TGTGCCACCAGCAAGGACAGGGCCCGGAACACTGAAGCTTTCTTT
TRBD2	TRBV7-9	.	TRBJ2-3	CASNGRAWGTDTQYF	TGTGCCAGCAACGGGAGGGCCTGGGGGACAGATACGCAGTATTTT